This T cell receptor (beta chain) was recorded in a study of post-analysis software for immune sequencing data. Every TCR beta cDNA library bore unique molecular identifiers. From the PCR reads, TCRdb called clonotypes with MiXCR, one entry per CDR3 protein. The table shows about 820,000 distinct CDR3 sequences, with about 53% occurring only once. Turning to this clonotype: Its matching antigen is unknown. Relative to the germline gene, one junction end is altered; a read error may explain this.

Study observations and caveats: Five or six TRBV segments, including TRBV5-6, TRBV5-1 and TRBV20-1, were more frequent in patients than controls. Relative to controls, patients with multiple sclerosis showed significantly lower normalized Chao1 diversity. Pronounced co-clustering by F measure was evident among identically batched samples.

Germline V gives CDR1 SSHAT, CDR2 FNYEAQ (reference sequence). There are 17 residues in the CDR3. The chain joins TRBV7-7 to TRBJ2-5; 7 bases line up with TRBD1. This TCR came from a girl under 18 with multiple sclerosis. Specimen: blood. Here the CDR3 DNA reads TGTGCTAGCAGCCACGCAACCACAGGGGACCGCTCGGAGACCCAGTACTTC. This translates into CASSHATTGDRSETQYF.